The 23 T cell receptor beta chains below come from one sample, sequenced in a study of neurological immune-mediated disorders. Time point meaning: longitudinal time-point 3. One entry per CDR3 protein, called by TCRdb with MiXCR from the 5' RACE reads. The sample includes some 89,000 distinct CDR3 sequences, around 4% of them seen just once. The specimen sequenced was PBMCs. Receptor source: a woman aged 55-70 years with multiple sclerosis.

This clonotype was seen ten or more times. CDR3: CSAGEAVAYSNQPQHF. CDR3 nucleotides: TGCAGTGCCGGGGAGGCGGTAGCTTATAGCAATCAGCCCCAGCATTTT. This chain uses TRBV20-1 with TRBJ1-5; D is unresolved. The V gene lost 6 bases and the J gene lost 0 bases, with 18 bases spanning the gap. CDR3 length: 16 amino acids. Per the germline V gene, CDR1 is DFQATT and CDR2 is SNEGSKA (reference sequence).

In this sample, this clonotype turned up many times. CDR3 amino acids: CASSYDREHSNQPQHF. The CDR3 DNA follows: TGTGCCAGCAGTTACGACAGGGAACATAGCAATCAGCCCCAGCATTTT. The gene calls are TRBV6-2 or TRBV6-3 and TRBJ1-5; 7 bases are shared with TRBD1. Germline trimming cut 2 bases from V and 0 bases from J; bases unmatched to any gene: 4. CDR1 MNHEY and CDR2 SVGEGT come from the germline V gene. The length of the CDR3 is 16 residues.

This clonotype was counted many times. The CDR3, as DNA: TGCGCCAGCAGCTTCGGGGACAGGGCTTATACTGAGCAGTTCTTC. It translates to CASSFGDRAYTEQFF. This rearrangement joins TRBV5-1 to TRBJ2-1; 9 nucleotides align to TRBD1. With V trimmed by 2 bases and J by 9 bases, 9 bases remained unmatched. The CDR3 consists of 15 residues. Germline V gene lookup returns CDR1 SGHRS and CDR2 YFSETQ. Full variable domain (outside the CDR3, taken from reference TRBV5-1 and TRBJ2-1): KAGVTQTPRYLIKTRGQQVTLSCSPISGHRSVSWYQQTPGQGLQFLFEYFSETQRNKGNFPGRFSGRQFSNSRSEMNVSTLELGDSALYLCASSFGDRAYTEQFFGPGTRLTVL.

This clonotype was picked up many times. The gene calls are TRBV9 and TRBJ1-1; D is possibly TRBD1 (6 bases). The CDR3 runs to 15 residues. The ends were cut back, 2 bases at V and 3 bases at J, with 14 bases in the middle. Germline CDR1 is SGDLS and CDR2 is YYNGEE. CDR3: CASSVPGGADTEAFF. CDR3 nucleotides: TGTGCCAGCAGCGTCCCCGGGGGGGCAGACACTGAAGCTTTCTTT.

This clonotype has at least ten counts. CDR3 DNA sequence: TGCGCCAGCAGCCAAGAAGTCCCGGGACAGGGCCCTTATGGCTACACCTTC. Its translation is CASSQEVPGQGPYGYTF. This chain connects TRBV4-1 to TRBJ1-2; 9 nucleotides agree with TRBD1. CDR1 MGHRA and CDR2 YSYEKL come from the germline V gene. J lost 5 bases, V lost 0 bases, and 10 bases had no gene match. The CDR3 length is 17 residues.

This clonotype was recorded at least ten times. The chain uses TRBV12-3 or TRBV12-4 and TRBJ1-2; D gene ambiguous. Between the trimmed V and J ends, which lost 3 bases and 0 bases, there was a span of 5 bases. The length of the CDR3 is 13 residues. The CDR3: CASSLGTNYGYTF. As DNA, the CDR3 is TGTGCCAGCAGTTTGGGTACTAACTATGGCTACACCTTC.

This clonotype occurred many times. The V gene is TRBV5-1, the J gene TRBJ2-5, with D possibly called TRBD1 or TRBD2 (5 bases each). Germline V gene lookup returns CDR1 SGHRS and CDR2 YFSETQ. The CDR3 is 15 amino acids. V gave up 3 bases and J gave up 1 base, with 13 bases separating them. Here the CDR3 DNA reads TGCGCCAGCAGCTCCACCCCCGGGGCCCAAGAGACCCAGTACTTC. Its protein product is CASSSTPGAQETQYF.

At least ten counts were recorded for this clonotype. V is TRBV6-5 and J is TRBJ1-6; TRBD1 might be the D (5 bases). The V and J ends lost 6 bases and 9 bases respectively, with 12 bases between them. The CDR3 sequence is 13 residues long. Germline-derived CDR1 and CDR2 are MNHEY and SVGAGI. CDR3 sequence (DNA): TGTGCCAGCAGGAGACAGTCTACTTCACCCCTCCACTTT. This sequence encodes CASRRQSTSPLHF.

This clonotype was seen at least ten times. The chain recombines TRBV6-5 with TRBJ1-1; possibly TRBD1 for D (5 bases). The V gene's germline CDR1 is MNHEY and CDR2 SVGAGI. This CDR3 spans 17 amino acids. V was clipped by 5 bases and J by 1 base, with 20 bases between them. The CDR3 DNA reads TGTGCCAGCAGTCTCTACAAAACGGCCGGACAGAACACTGAAGCTTTCTTT. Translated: CASSLYKTAGQNTEAFF.

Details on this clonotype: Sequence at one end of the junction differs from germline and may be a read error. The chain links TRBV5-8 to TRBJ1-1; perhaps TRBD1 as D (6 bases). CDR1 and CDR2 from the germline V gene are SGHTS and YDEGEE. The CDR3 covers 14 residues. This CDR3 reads CASSLEIGGTEDFF. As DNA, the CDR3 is TGTGCCAGCAGCTTGGAAATAGGGGGAACTGAAGATTTCTTT.

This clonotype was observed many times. The CDR3 region has the DNA TGTGCCACCAGCAGAGACCCGACCGGGACGACGAATCAGCCCCAGCATTTT. The encoded protein is CATSRDPTGTTNQPQHF. The rearrangement uses TRBV15 and TRBJ1-5, with D perhaps matching TRBD1 (5 bases). The CDR3 spans 17 residues. Germline CDR1 reads LNHNV; CDR2 reads YYDKDF (reference sequence). V lost 0 bases to trimming and J lost 4 bases, with 16 bases between them. The complete variable domain, with remaining parts taken from reference TRBV15 and TRBJ1-5, reads DAMVIQNPRYQVTQFGKPVTLSCSQTLNHNVMYWYQQKSSQAPKLLFHYYDKDFNNEADTPDNFQSRRPNTSFCFLDIRSPGLGDTAMYLCATSRDPTGTTNQPQHFGDGTRLSIL.

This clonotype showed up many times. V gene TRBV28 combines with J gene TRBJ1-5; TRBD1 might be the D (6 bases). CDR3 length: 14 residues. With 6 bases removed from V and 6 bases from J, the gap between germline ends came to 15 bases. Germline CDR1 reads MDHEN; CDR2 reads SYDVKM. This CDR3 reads CASRQTGGGQPQHF. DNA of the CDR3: TGTGCCAGCAGACAGACGGGGGGCGGTCAGCCCCAGCATTTT.

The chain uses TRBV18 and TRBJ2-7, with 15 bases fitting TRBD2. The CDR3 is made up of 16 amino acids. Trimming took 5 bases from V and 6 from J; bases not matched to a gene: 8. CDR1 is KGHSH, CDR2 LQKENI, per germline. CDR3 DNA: TGTGCCAGCTCATCCGGGACTAGCGGGAGGAGAGGCGAGCAGTACTTC. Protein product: CASSSGTSGRRGEQYF.

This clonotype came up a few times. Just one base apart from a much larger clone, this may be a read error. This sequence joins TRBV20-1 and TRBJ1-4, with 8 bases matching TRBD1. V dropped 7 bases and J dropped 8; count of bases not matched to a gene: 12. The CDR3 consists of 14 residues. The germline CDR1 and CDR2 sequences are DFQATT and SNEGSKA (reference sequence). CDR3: CSVQAGGAREKLFF. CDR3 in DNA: TGCAGTGTTCAAGCAGGGGGCGCGCGGGAAAAACTGTTTTTT.

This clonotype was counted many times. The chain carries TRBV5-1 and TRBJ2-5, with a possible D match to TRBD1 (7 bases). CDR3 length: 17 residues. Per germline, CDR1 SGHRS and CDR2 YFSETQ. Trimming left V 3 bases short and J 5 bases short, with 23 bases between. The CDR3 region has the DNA TGCGCCAGCAGCTCTTTTAGCCAGGGGGGCCCCGTGGAGACCCAGTACTTC. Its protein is CASSSFSQGGPVETQYF.

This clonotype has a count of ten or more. The CDR3 region is CASSGQGATNEQFF. DNA of the CDR3: TGCGCCAGTTCCGGACAGGGGGCGACCAATGAGCAGTTCTTC. V and J are TRBV5-1 and TRBJ2-1; 11 nucleotides line up with TRBD1. Losses at the gene ends were 8 bases for V and 6 bases for J; bases not matched to a gene: 7. The germline V gene encodes CDR1 SGHRS and CDR2 YFSETQ. This CDR3 is 14 amino acids long.

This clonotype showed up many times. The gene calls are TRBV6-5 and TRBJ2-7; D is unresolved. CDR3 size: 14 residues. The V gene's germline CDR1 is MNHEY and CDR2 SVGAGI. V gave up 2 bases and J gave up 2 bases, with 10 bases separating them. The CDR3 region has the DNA TGTGCCAGCAGTTACGACCAACCCCCCTACGAGCAGTACTTC. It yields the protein CASSYDQPPYEQYF.

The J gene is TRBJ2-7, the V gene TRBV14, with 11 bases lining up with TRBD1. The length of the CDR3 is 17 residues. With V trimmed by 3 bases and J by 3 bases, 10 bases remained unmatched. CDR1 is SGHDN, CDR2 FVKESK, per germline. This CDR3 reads CASSHGTGGILGYEQYF. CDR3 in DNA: TGTGCCAGCAGCCACGGGACAGGGGGAATCCTAGGCTACGAGCAGTACTTC.

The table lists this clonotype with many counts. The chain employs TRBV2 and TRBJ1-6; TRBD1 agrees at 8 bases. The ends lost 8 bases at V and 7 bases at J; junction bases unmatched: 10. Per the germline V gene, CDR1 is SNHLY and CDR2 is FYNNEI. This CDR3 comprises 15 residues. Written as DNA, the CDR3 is TGTGCCAGCGGCCTAACAGGACAGGGAAATTCACCCCTCCACTTT. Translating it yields CASGLTGQGNSPLHF.

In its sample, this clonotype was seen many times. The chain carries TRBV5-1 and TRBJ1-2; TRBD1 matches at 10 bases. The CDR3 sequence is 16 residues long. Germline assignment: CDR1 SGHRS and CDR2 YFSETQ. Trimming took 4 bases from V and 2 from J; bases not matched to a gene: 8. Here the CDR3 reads CASSTGQGTANYGYTF. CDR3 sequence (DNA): TGCGCCAGCAGCACGGGACAGGGGACGGCAAACTATGGCTACACCTTC. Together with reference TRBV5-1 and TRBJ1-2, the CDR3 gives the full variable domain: KAGVTQTPRYLIKTRGQQVTLSCSPISGHRSVSWYQQTPGQGLQFLFEYFSETQRNKGNFPGRFSGRQFSNSRSEMNVSTLELGDSALYLCASSTGQGTANYGYTFGSGTRLTVV.

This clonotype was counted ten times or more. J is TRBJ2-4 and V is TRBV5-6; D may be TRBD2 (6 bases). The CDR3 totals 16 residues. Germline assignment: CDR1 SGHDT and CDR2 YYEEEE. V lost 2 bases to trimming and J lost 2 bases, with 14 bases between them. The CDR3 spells CASSFNGGGTKNIQYF. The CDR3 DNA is TGTGCCAGCAGCTTTAACGGGGGTGGGACCAAAAACATTCAGTACTTC.

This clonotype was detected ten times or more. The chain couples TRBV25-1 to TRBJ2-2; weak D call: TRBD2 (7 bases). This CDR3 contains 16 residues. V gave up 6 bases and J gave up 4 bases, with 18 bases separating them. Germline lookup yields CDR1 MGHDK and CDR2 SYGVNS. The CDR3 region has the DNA TGTGCCAGCAGCCAACAGGGAGGGTTGGGCACCGGGGAGCTGTTTTTT. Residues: CASSQQGGLGTGELFF.

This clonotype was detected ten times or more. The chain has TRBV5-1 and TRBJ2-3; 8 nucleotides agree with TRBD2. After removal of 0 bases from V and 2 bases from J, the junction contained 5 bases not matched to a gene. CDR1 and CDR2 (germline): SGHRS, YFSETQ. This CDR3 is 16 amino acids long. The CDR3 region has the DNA TGCGCCAGCAGCTTGGAGGCGGGGGGAATCACAGATACGCAGTATTTT. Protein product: CASSLEAGGITDTQYF.